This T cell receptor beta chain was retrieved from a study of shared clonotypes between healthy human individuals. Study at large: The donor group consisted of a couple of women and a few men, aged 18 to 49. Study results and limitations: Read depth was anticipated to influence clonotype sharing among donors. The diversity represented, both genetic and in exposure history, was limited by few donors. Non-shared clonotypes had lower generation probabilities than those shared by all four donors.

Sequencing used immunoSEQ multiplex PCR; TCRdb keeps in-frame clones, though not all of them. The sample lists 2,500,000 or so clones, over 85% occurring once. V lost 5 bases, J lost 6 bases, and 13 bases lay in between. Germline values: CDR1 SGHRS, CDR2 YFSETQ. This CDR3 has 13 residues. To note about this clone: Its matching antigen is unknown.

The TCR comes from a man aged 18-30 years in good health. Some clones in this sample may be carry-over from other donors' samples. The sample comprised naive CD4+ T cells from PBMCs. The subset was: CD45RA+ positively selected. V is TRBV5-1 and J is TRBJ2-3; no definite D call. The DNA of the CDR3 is TGCGCCAGCAGATCAGGCGCCGACGATACGCAGTATTTT. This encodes CASRSGADDTQYF.